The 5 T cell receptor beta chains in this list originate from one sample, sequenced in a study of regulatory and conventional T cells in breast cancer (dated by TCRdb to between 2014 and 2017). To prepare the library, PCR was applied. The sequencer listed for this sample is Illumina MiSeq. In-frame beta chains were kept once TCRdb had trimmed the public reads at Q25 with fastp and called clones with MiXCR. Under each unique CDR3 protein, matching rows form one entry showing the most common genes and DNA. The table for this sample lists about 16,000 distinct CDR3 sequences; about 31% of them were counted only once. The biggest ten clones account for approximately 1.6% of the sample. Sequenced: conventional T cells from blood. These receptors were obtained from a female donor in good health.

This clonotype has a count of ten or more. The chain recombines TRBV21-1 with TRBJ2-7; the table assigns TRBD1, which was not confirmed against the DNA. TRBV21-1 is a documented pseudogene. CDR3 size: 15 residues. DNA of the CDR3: TGTGCCAGCAGCATGCCCGGGACAGGATCTTGCGAGCAGTACTTC. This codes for CASSMPGTGSCEQYF.

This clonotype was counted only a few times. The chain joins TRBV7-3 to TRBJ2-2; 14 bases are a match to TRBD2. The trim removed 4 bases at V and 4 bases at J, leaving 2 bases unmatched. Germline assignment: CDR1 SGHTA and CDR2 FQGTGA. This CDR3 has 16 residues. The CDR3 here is CASSSGLAGATGELFF. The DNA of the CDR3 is TGTGCCAGCAGCTCGGGACTAGCGGGAGCCACCGGGGAGCTGTTTTTT.

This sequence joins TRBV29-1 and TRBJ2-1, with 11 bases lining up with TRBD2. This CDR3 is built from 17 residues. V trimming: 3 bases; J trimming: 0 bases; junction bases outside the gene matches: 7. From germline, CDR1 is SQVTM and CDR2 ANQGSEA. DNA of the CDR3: TGCAGCGTTGAGGATTCTAGCGGGGGGAGCTCCTACAATGAGCAGTTCTTC. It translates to CSVEDSSGGSSYNEQFF.

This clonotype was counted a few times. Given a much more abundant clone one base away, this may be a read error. The CDR3 DNA follows: TGTGCCAGCAGCTTAGTCAAAAACACTCAGTACTTC. Residues: CASSLVKNTQYF. The chain has TRBV11-2 and TRBJ2-4; D remains unclear. Germline-derived CDR1 and CDR2 are SGHAT and FQNNGV. The CDR3 totals 12 residues.

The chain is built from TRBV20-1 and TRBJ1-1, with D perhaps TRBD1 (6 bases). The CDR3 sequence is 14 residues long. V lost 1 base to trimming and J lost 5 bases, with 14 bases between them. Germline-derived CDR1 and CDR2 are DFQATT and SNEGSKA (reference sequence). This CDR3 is CSARAGHLRTEAFF. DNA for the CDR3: TGCAGTGCTAGAGCGGGACATTTAAGGACTGAAGCTTTCTTT.